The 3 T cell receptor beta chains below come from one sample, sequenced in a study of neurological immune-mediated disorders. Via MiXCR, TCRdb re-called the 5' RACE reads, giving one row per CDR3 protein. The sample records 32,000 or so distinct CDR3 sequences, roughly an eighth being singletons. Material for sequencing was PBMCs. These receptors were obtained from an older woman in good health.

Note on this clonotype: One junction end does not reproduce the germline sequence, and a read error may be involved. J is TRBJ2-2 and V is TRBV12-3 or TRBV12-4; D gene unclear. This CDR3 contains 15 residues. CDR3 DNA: TGTGCCTGCAGTTTAGGTAGCCGGGACACCGGGGAGCTGTTTTTT. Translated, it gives CACSLGSRDTGELFF.

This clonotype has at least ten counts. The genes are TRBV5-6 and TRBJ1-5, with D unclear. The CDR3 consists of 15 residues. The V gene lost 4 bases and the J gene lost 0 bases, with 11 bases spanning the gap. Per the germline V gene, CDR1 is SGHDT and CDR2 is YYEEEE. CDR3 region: CASSAALDSNQPQHF. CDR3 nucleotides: TGTGCCAGCAGCGCGGCATTAGATAGCAATCAGCCCCAGCATTTT.

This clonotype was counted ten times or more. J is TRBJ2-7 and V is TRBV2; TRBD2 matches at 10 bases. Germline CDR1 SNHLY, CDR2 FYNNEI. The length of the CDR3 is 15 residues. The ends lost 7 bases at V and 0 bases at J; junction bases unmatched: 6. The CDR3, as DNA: TGTGCCAGCATCGGACTAGCGGCTCTCTCCTACGAGCAGTACTTC. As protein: CASIGLAALSYEQYF.